The entry below describes one TCR beta chain. Its matching antigen is unknown. The data are from a study of STAT5B mutations in CD4+ large granular lymphocyte leukemia. Study conclusions and caveats: Patient CD4-sorted repertoires looked more clonal than healthy CD4+ repertoires, even without putative leukemic clones. Without HLA matching, higher CD4+ than CD8+ T-LGLL clonality could reflect small sample size.

With 0 bases removed from V and 8 bases from J, the gap between germline ends came to 14 bases. Germline V gives CDR1 GTSNPN, CDR2 SVGIG (reference sequence). The CDR3 spans 14 residues. Sequencing was performed with immunoSEQ multiplex PCR; in TCRdb, only in-frame clones are kept and a portion is missing. The repertoire holds some 41,000 clones, with roughly 80% as singletons. The chain carries TRBV30 and TRBJ2-4; D is ambiguous. Sequencing used CD4+ T cells from blood buffy coats. This TCR was sampled from a human donor in good health. The CDR3 sequence is CAWSVSRVRDIQYF. CDR3 sequence (DNA): TGTGCCTGGAGTGTAAGCCGGGTCCGGGACATTCAGTACTTC.